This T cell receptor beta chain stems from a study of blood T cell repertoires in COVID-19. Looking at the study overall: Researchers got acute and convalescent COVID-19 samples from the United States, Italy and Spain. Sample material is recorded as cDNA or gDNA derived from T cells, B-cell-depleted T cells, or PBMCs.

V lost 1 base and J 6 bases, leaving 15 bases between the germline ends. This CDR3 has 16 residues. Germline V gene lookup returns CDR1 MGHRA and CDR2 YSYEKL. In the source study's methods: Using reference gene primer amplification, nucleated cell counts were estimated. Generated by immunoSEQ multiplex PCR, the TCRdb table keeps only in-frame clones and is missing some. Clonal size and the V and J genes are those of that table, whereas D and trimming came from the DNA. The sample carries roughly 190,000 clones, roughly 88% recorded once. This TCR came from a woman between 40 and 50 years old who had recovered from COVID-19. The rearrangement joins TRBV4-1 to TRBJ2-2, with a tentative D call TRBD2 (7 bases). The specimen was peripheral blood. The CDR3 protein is CASSQGAGAVAGELFF. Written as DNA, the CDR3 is TGCGCCAGCAGCCAAGGGGCGGGGGCGGTGGCCGGGGAGCTGTTTTTT.